These 8 T cell receptor beta chains were sequenced from one sample in a study of OX40 agonist ivuxolimab in advanced cancers. Clones were sequenced by immunoSEQ multiplex PCR, and TCRdb holds only the in-frame ones, with some missing. The table shows roughly 91,000 clones, with 80% to 90% occurring only once. Source: CD4+ or CD8+ T cells sorted from blood, taken in a trial of the OX40 agonist ivuxolimab. These receptors originate from an adult with an advanced solid tumor such as melanoma, head and neck, liver or kidney cancer.

The gene calls are TRBV7-6 and TRBJ2-2; D not resolved. The CDR3 consists of 14 residues. V was shortened by 5 bases and J by 4 bases, with 11 bases between the two germline ends. The germline CDR1 and CDR2 sequences are SGHVS and FNYEAQ. The CDR3 DNA reads TGTGCCAGCAGCGACGTTATAAGCACCGGGGAGCTGTTTTTT. Protein product: CASSDVISTGELFF.

As for this clone: Other nucleotide sequences in the sample specify the same CDR3. V gene TRBV7-2 combines with J gene TRBJ2-3; D not certain. In germline, CDR1 is SGHTA, CDR2 FQGNSA. Trimming shortened V by 4 bases and J by 2 bases, and 7 bases separated the two germline ends. The CDR3 loop spans 13 amino acids. In DNA form, the CDR3 reads TGTGCCAGCAGCTCCCGAAACACAGATACGCAGTATTTT. This gives the protein CASSSRNTDTQYF.

The J gene is TRBJ1-2, the V gene TRBV6-5; D may be TRBD1 (5 bases). The CDR3 loop spans 14 amino acids. CDR1 and CDR2 from the germline V gene are MNHEY and SVGAGI. With 2 bases removed from V and 6 bases from J, the gap between germline ends came to 13 bases. The CDR3, as DNA: TGTGCCAGCAGTTACCAGGGCTTTCGAGATGGCTACACCTTC. Translating it yields CASSYQGFRDGYTF.

J is TRBJ2-7 and V is TRBV6-6, with D possibly matching TRBD2 (6 bases). The germline V gene encodes CDR1 MNHNY and CDR2 SVGAGI (reference sequence). V gave up 5 bases and J gave up 7 bases, with 12 bases separating them. This CDR3 region has 12 residues. The CDR3 loop is CASSPRGREQYF. CDR3 sequence (DNA): TGTGCCAGCAGTCCTCGGGGGAGGGAGCAGTACTTC.

The chain employs TRBV6-1 and TRBJ2-3; unclear D gene. Trimming left V 3 bases short and J 6 bases short, with 7 bases between. The CDR3 is 12 residues long. CDR1 is MNHNS, CDR2 SASEGT, per germline. The CDR3 is CASSEIADTQYF. Written as DNA, the CDR3 is TGTGCCAGCAGTGAGATTGCGGATACGCAGTATTTT.

V usage is TRBV5-1 and J usage is TRBJ1-4; D gene unclear. V lost 1 base and J 6 bases, leaving 19 bases between the germline ends. CDR3 length equals 17 residues. Germline-derived CDR1 and CDR2 are SGHRS and YFSETQ. This CDR3 reads CASSLPSPARSDEKLFF. The CDR3 DNA sequence: TGCGCCAGCAGCTTGCCCTCACCGGCGAGAAGTGATGAAAAACTGTTTTTT.

The chain recombines TRBV30 with TRBJ2-5, with D possibly called TRBD1 or TRBD2 (5 bases each). V dropped 0 bases and J dropped 2 bases, with 16 bases sitting between them. The CDR3 spans 16 residues. Germline V CDR1 and CDR2: GTSNPN, SVGIG (reference sequence). The CDR3 DNA reads as TGTGCCTGGAGTGTAATGCGGGCCCCAGGGCAAGAGACCCAGTACTTC. Translating it yields CAWSVMRAPGQETQYF.

The chain joins TRBV6-6 to TRBJ1-1, with a tentative D call TRBD1 (6 bases). Germline values: CDR1 MNHNY, CDR2 SVGAGI (reference sequence). This CDR3 is built from 12 residues. Trimming took 0 bases from V and 10 from J, leaving 9 bases between them. CDR3 in DNA: TGTGCCAGCAGTTACTCGGGGGGCGCAGCTTTCTTT. This sequence encodes CASSYSGGAAFF.